The T cell receptor (beta chain) described here comes from a study of memory CD4+ T cells and cytomegalovirus serostatus. Study overall: Healthy Belgian adult donors included roughly ten CMV-positive and 24 CMV-negative people. Whole-study results and caveats: Repertoires predicted CMV serostatus with median bootstrapped AUC of about 0.96.

V shed 7 bases, J shed 5 bases, and the junction held 6 bases outside the gene matches. CDR1 is SNHLY, CDR2 FYNNEI, per germline. The CDR3 has 15 residues. The sort gate was single viable CD3+CD4+CD8-CD45RO+ cells for memory CD4+ T cells. In the original workflow: After removing out-of-frame reads, around 2,000,000 distinct TCRbeta sequences remained. Data came from immunoSEQ multiplex PCR; TCRdb stores just in-frame clones and leaves some out. V and J calls and clone size come straight from that table; D and trimming were deduced from the DNA. The sample lists 56,000 or so clones, over 70% occurring once. Remarks on this clone: Its antigen is not identified.

What was sequenced was memory CD4+ T cells from blood. The chain couples TRBV2 to TRBJ1-5; 12 bases fit TRBD1. The sequence was collected from an adult in good health and CMV-seronegative. Some clones in this sample may be carry-over from other donors' samples. In DNA form, the CDR3 reads TGTGCCAGCACGTCCGGGACAGGGGGCTATCAGCCCCAGCATTTT. Translating gives CASTSGTGGYQPQHF. Supplemented by reference TRBV2 and TRBJ1-5, the full variable domain reads EPEVTQTPSHQVTQMGQEVILRCVPISNHLYFYWYRQILGQKVEFLVSFYNNEISEKSEIFDDQFSVERPDGSNFTLKIRSTKLEDSAMYFCASTSGTGGYQPQHFGDGTRLSIL.